This T cell receptor (beta chain) was captured by sequencing in a study of patients and donors after allogeneic stem cell transplantation. Each CDR3 protein is one row after TCRdb ran MiXCR on the RT-PCR reads. The table shows roughly 200,000 distinct CDR3 sequences, with less than 50% occurring only once. This CDR3 spans 13 amino acids. The junction had 10 bases not matched to a gene; V was cut back by 8 bases and J by 7 bases. In germline, CDR1 is MNHEY, CDR2 SMNVEV (reference sequence). Source material: blood, either unsorted or a sorted T cell fraction (not recorded which). V and J are TRBV27 and TRBJ2-7, with TRBD2 identical over 8 bases. This receptor was taken from a human donor who was either an allogeneic HSCT recipient or a stem cell or donor lymphocyte infusion donor (not recorded which). It is not recorded whose cells these are; they may come from a transplant donor. The chain's CDR3 is CASRTGGAGEQYF. As DNA, the CDR3 is TGTGCCAGCCGAACCGGGGGGGCGGGGGAGCAGTACTTC.